These 2 T cell receptor beta chains share one sample of origin, sequenced in a study of blood T cells in healthy people across ages. A second PCR of roughly 7 to 11 cycles used a sample-barcoded 5' primer and a J-beta primer mix. Each CDR3 protein gets one entry after TCRdb re-called the 5' RACE reads with MiXCR. The sample holds around 1,500,000 distinct CDR3 sequences, approximately 40% seen once. Sequencing was carried out using blood. The receptors stem from a woman between 18 and 29 years old in good health.

Concerning this clonotype: At one end the junction does not follow the germline gene, possibly because of a read error. V usage is TRBV3-1 and J usage is TRBJ2-5; 13 nucleotides align to TRBD2. In germline, CDR1 is LGHDT, CDR2 YNNKEL (reference sequence). This CDR3 is built from 13 residues. CDR3 sequence: CTSGGATRETQYF. The CDR3 DNA reads TGCACTAGCGGGGGGGCTACGAGAGAGACCCAGTACTTC.

CDR3 amino acids: CASSMPGTERQYF. The CDR3 region has the DNA TGTGCCAGCAGTATGCCAGGGACAGAGCGGCAGTACTTC. The V and J genes are TRBV25-1 and TRBJ2-7; 7 bases are shared with TRBD1. The V gene's germline CDR1 is MGHDK and CDR2 SYGVNS. The CDR3 has 13 residues. Trimming cost V 5 bases and J 9 bases; bases outside gene matches: 10.